This TCR beta chain was captured in a study of cytomegalovirus exposure and HLA in healthy donors. This PCR relied on a set of 60 Vbeta primers and 13 Jbeta primers. Authors' processing steps: Unique TCR beta chains totaled some 80 million in a later count, with some 10 million of them shared. Assay used: immunoSEQ multiplex PCR; TCRdb lists only in-frame clones, some missing. Clonal size and the V and J genes are those of that table, whereas D and trimming came from the DNA. In total, the table holds 130,000 or so clones. Regarding the study as a whole: Later, an analysis found that common viral pathogens appeared to be linked with several of the most significant clusters. As a later analysis showed, a missense DCLRE1C variant was linked to trimming of TCR beta V- and J-genes.

Notes on this clone: Its target is not known.

Germline V gene sequence: CDR1 SGDLS, CDR2 YYNGEE. The CDR3 spans 15 residues. V was clipped by 0 bases and J by 8 bases; unmatched bases: 10. The sequencing input was PBMCs. The J gene is TRBJ1-1, the V gene TRBV9; TRBD1 agrees at 7 bases. The receptor was derived from a woman in her thirties or forties in good health and CMV-seropositive. For the CDR3, the DNA is TGTGCCAGCAGCGTAGAAGGTGGAACAGGGGCCGAAGCTTTCTTT. Encoded protein: CASSVEGGTGAEAFF.